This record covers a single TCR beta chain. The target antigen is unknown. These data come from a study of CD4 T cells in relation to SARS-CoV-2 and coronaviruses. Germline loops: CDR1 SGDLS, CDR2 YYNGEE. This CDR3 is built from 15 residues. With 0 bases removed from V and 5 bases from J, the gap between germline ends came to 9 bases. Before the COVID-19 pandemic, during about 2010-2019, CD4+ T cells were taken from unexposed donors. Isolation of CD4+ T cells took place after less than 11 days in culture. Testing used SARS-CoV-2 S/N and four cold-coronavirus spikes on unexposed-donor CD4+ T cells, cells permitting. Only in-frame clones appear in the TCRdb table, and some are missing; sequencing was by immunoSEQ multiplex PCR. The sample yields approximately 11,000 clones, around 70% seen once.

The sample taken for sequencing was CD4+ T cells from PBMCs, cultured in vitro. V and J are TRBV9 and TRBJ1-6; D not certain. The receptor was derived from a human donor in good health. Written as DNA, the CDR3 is TGTGCCAGCAGCGTAGACAGCAGCAATAATTCACCCCTCCACTTT. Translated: CASSVDSSNNSPLHF.